This T cell receptor (beta chain) was profiled in a study of T cell responses to AZD1222 COVID-19 vaccine. Germline V gene data show CDR1 as MDHEN and CDR2 as SYDVKM. The CDR3 runs 12 residues. The V end was cut by 7 bases, the J end by 6 bases, with 10 bases between. Overall study findings and caveats: The study found vaccine-associated CD4 TCRs spanning spike, dominant at 160-218 and 743-854. The donors showed a predominance of white British ancestry and of females, with possible underestimation of clonal diversity. Repertoires were sampled only after the peak T cell response. Seropositive status at baseline applied to only five or six AZD1222 recipients.

The assay was immunoSEQ multiplex PCR, and TCRdb's table has in-frame clones only and misses some. Among 55,000 to 85,000 clones listed, roughly 89% were seen once. A note on this clone: Its target is unknown.

The receptor comes from an adult in good health. The J gene is TRBJ1-5, the V gene TRBV28; D call uncertain. Sample: peripheral blood, taken on day 0 of AZD1222 vaccination. The CDR3 sequence is CASTTNRQPQHF. CDR3 DNA: TGTGCCAGCACCACAAACCGTCAGCCCCAGCATTTT.